This TCR beta chain derives from a study of blood T cells in healthy people across ages. This CDR3 is built from 12 residues. This clonotype occurred a few times. The antigen is unknown. Given a much more abundant clone one base away, this may be a read error. A J-beta primer mix and a sample-barcoded 5' primer were used in a second PCR of roughly 6 to 12 cycles. One entry per CDR3 protein, called by TCRdb with MiXCR from the 5' RACE reads. This sample yields some 880,000 distinct CDR3 sequences, of which approximately 35% are seen a single time; approximately 13% belongs to the top ten. Broader study findings: Age showed a roughly linear inverse relationship with TCR beta diversity per million T cells. There were more naive CD4+ cells and higher diversity in long-lived donors than in aged donors.

Each donor was a healthy Caucasian individual from Russia, aged about 6 to 95. Sequenced material: blood. V gene TRBV12-3 or TRBV12-4 combines with J gene TRBJ1-2; no clear D. The receptor comes from a man younger than 30 in good health. CDR3 coding DNA: TGTACCAGCAGTCAAGACGGATATGGCTACACCTTC. This gives the protein CTSSQDGYGYTF.